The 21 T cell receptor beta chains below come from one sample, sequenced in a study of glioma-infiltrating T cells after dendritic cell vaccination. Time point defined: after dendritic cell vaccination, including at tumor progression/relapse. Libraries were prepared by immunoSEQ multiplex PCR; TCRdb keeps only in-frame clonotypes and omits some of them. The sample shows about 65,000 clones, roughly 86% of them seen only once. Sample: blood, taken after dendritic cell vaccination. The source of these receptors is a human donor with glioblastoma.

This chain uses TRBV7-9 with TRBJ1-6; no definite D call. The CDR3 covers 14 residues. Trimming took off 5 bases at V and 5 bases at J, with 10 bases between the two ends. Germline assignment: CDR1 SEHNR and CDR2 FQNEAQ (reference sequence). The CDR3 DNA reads TGTGCCAGCAGCCCTGGTCAGGATAATTCACCCCTCCACTTT. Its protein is CASSPGQDNSPLHF.

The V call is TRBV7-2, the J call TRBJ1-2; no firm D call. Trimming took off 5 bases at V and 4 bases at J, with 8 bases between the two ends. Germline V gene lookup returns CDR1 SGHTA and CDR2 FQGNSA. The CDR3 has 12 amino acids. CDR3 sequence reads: CASSPPSYGYTF. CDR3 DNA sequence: TGTGCCAGCAGCCCCCCCTCCTATGGCTACACCTTC.

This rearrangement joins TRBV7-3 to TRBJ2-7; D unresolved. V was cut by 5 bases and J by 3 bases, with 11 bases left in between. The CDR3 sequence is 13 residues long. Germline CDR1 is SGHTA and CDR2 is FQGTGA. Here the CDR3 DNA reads TGTGCCAGCAGCCGAGGAACTAACTACGAGCAGTACTTC. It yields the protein CASSRGTNYEQYF.

In DNA form, the CDR3 reads TGTGCCTGGAGTGGTGAACACAGGGGCGAGAACACCGGGGAGCTGTTTTTT. Translated: CAWSGEHRGENTGELFF. This chain uses TRBV30 with TRBJ2-2; 7 bases align to TRBD1. Germline CDR1 is GTSNPN and CDR2 is SVGIG (reference sequence). Trimming removed 1 base from V and 1 base from J; junction bases left unmatched: 9. This CDR3 is 17 amino acids long.

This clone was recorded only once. The chain's CDR3 is CASSIFGTGFGYTF. As DNA, the CDR3 is TGTGCCAGTAGTATATTTGGGACAGGGTTCGGCTACACCTTC. This sequence joins TRBV19 and TRBJ1-2, with TRBD1 matching over 9 bases. The CDR3 contains 14 residues. The V gene end was trimmed by 2 bases and the J gene end by 8 bases; junction bases not matched to a gene: 6. The germline gives CDR1 LNHDA, CDR2 SQIVND (reference sequence).

The CDR3 nucleotides read TGTGCCAGCAGCCCTCAGGGGAACACTGAAGCTTTCTTT. It specifies CASSPQGNTEAFF. The V and J genes are TRBV6-5 and TRBJ1-1, with a weak D call TRBD1 (5 bases). V was shortened by 6 bases and J by 1 base, with 9 bases between the two germline ends. Germline V gene lookup returns CDR1 MNHEY and CDR2 SVGAGI. This CDR3 has 13 residues.

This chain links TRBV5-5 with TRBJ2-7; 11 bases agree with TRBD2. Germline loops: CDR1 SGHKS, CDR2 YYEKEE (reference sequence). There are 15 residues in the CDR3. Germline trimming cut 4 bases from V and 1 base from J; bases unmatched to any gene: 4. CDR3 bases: TGTGCCAGCAGCCCCCTAGCGGGGGGATCCTACGAGCAGTACTTC. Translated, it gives CASSPLAGGSYEQYF.

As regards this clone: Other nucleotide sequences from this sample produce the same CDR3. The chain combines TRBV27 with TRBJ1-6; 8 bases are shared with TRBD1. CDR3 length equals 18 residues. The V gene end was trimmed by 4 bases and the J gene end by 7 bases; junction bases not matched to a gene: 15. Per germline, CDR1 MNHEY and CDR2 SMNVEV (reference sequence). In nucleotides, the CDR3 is TGTGCCAGCAGTTCAGCCGGGACAGGCCCGCTCCGAAATTCACCCCTCCACTTT. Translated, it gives CASSSAGTGPLRNSPLHF.

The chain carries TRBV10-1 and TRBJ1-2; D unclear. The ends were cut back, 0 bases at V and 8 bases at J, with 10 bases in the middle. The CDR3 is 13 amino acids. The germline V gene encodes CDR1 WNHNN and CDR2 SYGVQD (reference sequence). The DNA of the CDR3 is TGCGCCAGCAGTGAGTCGAGGGCCGGCGGCTACACCTTC. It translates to CASSESRAGGYTF.

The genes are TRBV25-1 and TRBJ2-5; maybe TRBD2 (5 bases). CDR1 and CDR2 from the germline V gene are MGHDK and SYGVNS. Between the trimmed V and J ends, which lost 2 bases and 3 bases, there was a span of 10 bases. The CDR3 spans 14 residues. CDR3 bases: TGTGCCAGCAGTGAACCCGGGGTCAAAGAGACCCAGTACTTC. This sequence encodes CASSEPGVKETQYF.

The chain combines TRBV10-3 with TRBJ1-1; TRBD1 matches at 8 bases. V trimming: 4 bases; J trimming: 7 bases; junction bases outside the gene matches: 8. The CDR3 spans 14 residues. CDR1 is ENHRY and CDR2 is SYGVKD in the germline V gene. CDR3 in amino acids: CAISAPGGRDEAFF. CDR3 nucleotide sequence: TGTGCCATCAGTGCTCCAGGGGGCAGAGATGAAGCTTTCTTT.

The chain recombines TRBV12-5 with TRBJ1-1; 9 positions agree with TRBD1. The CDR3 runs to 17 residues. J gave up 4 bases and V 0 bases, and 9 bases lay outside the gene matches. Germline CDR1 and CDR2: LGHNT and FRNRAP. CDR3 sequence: CASGLVQGARPSTEAFF. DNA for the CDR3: TGTGCTAGTGGTTTGGTACAGGGGGCGCGGCCCAGCACTGAAGCTTTCTTT.

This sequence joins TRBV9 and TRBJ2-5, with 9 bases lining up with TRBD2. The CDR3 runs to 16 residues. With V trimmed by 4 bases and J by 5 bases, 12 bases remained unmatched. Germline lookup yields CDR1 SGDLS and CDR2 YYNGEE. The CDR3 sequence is CASSPEGRGGLETQYF. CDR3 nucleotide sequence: TGTGCCAGCAGCCCCGAGGGGCGGGGGGGCCTCGAGACCCAGTACTTC.

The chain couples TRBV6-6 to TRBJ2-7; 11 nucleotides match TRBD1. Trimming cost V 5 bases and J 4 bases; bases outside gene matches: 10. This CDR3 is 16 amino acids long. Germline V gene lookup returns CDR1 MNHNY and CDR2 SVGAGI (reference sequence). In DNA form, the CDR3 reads TGTGCCAGCAGTCCTAAGGGGACAGGGGGATCTTACGAGCAGTACTTC. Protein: CASSPKGTGGSYEQYF.

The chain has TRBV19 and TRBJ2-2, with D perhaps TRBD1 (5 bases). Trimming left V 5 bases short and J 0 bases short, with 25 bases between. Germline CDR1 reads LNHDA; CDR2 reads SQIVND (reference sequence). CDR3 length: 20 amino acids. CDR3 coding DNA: TGTGCCAGTAGTCTTAGTCCCTCCGCAGGGCCTTTTGCGAACACCGGGGAGCTGTTTTTT. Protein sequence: CASSLSPSAGPFANTGELFF.

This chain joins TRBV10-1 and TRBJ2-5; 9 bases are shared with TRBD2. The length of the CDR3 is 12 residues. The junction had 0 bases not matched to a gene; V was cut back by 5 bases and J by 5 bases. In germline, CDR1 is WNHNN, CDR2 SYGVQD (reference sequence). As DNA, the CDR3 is TGCGCCAGCAGTAGCGGGGGGGAGACCCAGTACTTC. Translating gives CASSSGGETQYF.

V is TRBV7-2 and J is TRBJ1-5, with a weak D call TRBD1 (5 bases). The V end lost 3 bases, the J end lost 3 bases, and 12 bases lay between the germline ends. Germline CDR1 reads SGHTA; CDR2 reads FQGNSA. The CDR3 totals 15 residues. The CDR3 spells CASSFQGTNNQPQHF. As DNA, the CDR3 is TGTGCCAGCAGCTTTCAGGGTACGAACAATCAGCCCCAGCATTTT.

The CDR3 sequence: CASSQDSYGYTF. The CDR3 DNA sequence: TGTGCCAGTAGTCAGGACTCCTATGGCTACACCTTC. This chain links TRBV19 with TRBJ1-2; D is uncertain. This CDR3 spans 12 amino acids. Germline CDR1 is LNHDA and CDR2 is SQIVND (reference sequence). V shed 5 bases and J shed 4 bases, with 8 bases lying between them.

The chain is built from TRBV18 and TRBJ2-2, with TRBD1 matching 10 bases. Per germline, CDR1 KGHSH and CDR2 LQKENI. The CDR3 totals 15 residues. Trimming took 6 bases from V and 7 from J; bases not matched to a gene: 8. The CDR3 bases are TGTGCCAGCTCGCAGGGACAGGGGATCGGCGGGGAGCTGTTTTTT. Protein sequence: CASSQGQGIGGELFF.

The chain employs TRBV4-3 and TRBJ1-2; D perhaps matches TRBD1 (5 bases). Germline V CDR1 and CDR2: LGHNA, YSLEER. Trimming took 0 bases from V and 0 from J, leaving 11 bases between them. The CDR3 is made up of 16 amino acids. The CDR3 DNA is TGCGCCAGCAGCCAAGATGGGGGGGGAGCTAACTATGGCTACACCTTC. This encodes CASSQDGGGANYGYTF.

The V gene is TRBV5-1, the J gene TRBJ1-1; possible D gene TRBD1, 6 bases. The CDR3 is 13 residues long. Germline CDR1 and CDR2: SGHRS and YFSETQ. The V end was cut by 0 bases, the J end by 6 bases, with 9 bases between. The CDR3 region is CASSLAQGPEAFF. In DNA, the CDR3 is TGCGCCAGCAGCTTGGCACAGGGACCTGAAGCTTTCTTT.